This record looks at one T cell receptor (beta chain) sequence and its context. The study assigned cohorts using participant-reported clinical history. This sample was included in a study of blood T cell repertoires in COVID-19. Across the whole study: In each case, the material was cDNA or gDNA derived from T cells, B-cell-depleted T cells, or PBMCs.

TCRdb's copy holds only in-frame clones and misses some; the assay was immunoSEQ multiplex PCR. Among 400,000 to 550,000 clones, roughly 87% were seen once, and the ten largest hold about 2.1%. The V and J ends lost 5 bases and 6 bases, in that order; junction bases with no gene match: 9. This CDR3 spans 14 amino acids. CDR1 is SEHNR and CDR2 is FQNEAQ in the germline V gene (reference sequence). Sequencing was carried out using PBMCs or T cells enriched from blood (not recorded which). The receptor comes from a woman aged 18-29 years with acute COVID-19. The rearrangement uses TRBV7-9 and TRBJ1-2, with 7 bases identical to TRBD1. The CDR3 sequence: CASSLRGGGDGYTF. Here the CDR3 DNA reads TGTGCCAGCAGCCTCCGTGGAGGGGGCGATGGCTACACCTTC. The full variable domain, in which reference TRBV7-9 and TRBJ1-2 provide the parts outside the CDR3, is DTGVSQNPRHKITKRGQNVTFRCDPISEHNRLYWYRQTLGQGPEFLTYFQNEAQLEKSRLLSDRFSAERPKGSFSTLEIQRTEQGDSAMYLCASSLRGGGDGYTFGSGTRLTVV.